This T cell receptor (beta chain) derives from a study of T cells in Graves' hyperthyroidism and ophthalmopathy. Study findings and constraints: Blood samples included most of the expanded thyroid clonotypes exceeding 0.001.

Trimming at V came to 3 bases and at J to 0 bases, leaving 4 bases not matched to a gene. CDR3 length: 16 residues. Germline CDR1 reads KGHSH; CDR2 reads LQKENI. The source material, RNA transcripts, was used to amplify TCR beta CDR3 regions. The TCR CDR3 first-round RT-PCR relied on the HTBI primer set. One entry per CDR3 protein, called by TCRdb with MiXCR from the multiplex PCR reads. This sample has under 400,000 distinct CDR3 sequences, with around 13% found just once. On this clonotype itself: As yet, its antigen is unknown.

A lack of ophthalmopathy progression within 18 months defined stable Graves' hyperthyroidism. Each 10 ml fresh peripheral blood draw supplied the PBMCs. The sequence was collected from an older woman with Graves' hyperthyroidism. Sequencing input: blood. This chain joins TRBV18 and TRBJ1-3; 8 nucleotides align to TRBD1. This chain's CDR3 is CASSPRQGSSGNTIYF. CDR3 in DNA: TGTGCCAGCTCACCTAGACAGGGGAGCTCTGGAAACACCATATATTTT. The full variable domain, in which reference TRBV18 and TRBJ1-3 provide the parts outside the CDR3, is NAGVMQNPRHLVRRRGQEARLRCSPMKGHSHVYWYRQLPEEGLKFMVYLQKENIIDESGMPKERFSAEFPKEGPSILRIQQVVRGDSAAYFCASSPRQGSSGNTIYFGEGSWLTVV.